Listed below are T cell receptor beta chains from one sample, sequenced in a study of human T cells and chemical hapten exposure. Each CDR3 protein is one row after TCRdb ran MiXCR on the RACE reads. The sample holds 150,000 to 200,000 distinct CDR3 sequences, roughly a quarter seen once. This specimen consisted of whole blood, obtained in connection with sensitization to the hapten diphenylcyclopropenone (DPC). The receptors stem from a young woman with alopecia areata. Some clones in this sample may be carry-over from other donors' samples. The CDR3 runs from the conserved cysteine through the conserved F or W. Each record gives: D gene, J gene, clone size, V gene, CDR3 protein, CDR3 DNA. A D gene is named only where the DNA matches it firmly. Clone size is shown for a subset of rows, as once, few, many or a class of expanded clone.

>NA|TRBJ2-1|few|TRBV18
CASSRRGPTTLNEQFF
TGTGCCAGCTCAAGAAGGGGCCCGACTACCTTAAATGAGCAGTTCTTC
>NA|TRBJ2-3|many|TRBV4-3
CASSQDTGGRSDTQYF
TGCGCCAGCAGCCAAGATACCGGGGGGCGGTCAGATACGCAGTATTTT
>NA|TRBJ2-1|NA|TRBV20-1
CSAPRTQGQFF
TGCAGTGCCCCACGAACCCAGGGGCAGTTCTTC
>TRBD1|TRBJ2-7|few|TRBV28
CASSLYGTGGEQYF
TGTGCCAGCAGTCTATACGGGACAGGGGGCGAGCAGTACTTC
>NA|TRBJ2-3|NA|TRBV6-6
CASSDSTDTQYF
TGTGCCAGCAGTGATAGCACAGATACGCAGTATTTT
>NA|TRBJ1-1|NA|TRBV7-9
CASSLPGLETEAFF
TGTGCCAGCAGCTTACCAGGGCTAGAGACTGAAGCTTTCTTT
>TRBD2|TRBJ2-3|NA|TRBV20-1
CSASPSGGTDTQYF
TGCAGTGCTAGCCCTAGCGGGGGCACAGATACGCAGTATTTT
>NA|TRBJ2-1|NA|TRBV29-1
CSVTLGNEQFF
TGCAGCGTGACTCTCGGGAATGAGCAGTTCTTC
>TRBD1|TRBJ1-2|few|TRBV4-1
CASSQGQGFDYGYTF
TGCGCCAGCAGCCAGGGACAGGGGTTCGACTATGGCTACACCTTC
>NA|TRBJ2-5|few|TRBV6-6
CASSSSLRVQETQYF
TGTGCCAGCAGTTCTAGCTTGAGGGTCCAAGAGACCCAGTACTTC
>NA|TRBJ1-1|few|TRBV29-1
CSVEQVGPEAFF
TGCAGCGTTGAACAGGTCGGACCTGAAGCTTTCTTT
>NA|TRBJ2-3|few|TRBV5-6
CASSLWAVRDTQYF
TGTGCCAGCAGCTTGTGGGCTGTCAGGGATACGCAGTATTTT
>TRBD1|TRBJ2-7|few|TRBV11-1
CASSLGGTAYEQYF
TGTGCCAGCAGCTTAGGGGGGACAGCCTACGAGCAGTACTTC
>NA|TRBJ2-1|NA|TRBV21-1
CASPLSGKYNEQFF
TGTGCCAGCCCTCTTAGCGGGAAGTACAATGAGCAGTTCTTC
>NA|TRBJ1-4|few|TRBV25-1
CASSESQGNEKLFF
TGTGCCAGCAGTGAATCACAGGGAAATGAAAAACTGTTTTTT
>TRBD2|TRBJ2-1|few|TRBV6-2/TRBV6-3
CASSYERGRAIYNEQFF
TGTGCCAGCAGTTACGAGCGCGGGAGGGCGATCTACAATGAGCAGTTCTTC
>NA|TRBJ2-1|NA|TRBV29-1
CSGRRGNEQFF
TGCAGCGGGCGCAGGGGCAATGAGCAGTTCTTC
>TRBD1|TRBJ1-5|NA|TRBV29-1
CSVSSDRAQPQHF
TGCAGCGTAAGCTCGGACAGGGCGCAGCCCCAGCATTTT
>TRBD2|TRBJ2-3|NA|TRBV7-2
CASSSMGLAATSTDTQYF
TGTGCCAGCAGCTCCATGGGACTAGCGGCGACTAGCACAGATACGCAGTATTTT
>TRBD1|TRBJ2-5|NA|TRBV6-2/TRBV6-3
CASSYSGTGKQTQYF
TGTGCCAGCAGTTACTCCGGGACAGGGAAGCAGACCCAGTACTTC
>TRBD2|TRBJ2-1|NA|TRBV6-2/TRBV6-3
CASSSLAGPYNEQFF
TGTGCCAGCAGTTCCCTAGCGGGACCATACAATGAGCAGTTCTTC
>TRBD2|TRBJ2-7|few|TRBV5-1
CASSRSGAYEQYF
TGCGCCAGCAGCCGTAGCGGGGCCTACGAGCAGTACTTC
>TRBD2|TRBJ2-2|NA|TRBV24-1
CATSDRGLASGELFF
TGTGCCACCAGTGACCGCGGACTAGCGTCTGGGGAGCTGTTTTTT